The rows below give T cell receptor beta chains drawn from one sample of a study of cytomegalovirus exposure and HLA in healthy donors. Profiled with immunoSEQ multiplex PCR; TCRdb holds only in-frame clones, not every one. The table includes fewer than 180,000 clones, 63% detected once. Sequences were obtained from PBMCs. The receptors originated from a woman aged 60-75 years in good health and CMV-seropositive. Each CDR3 is given with its conserved first and last residue.

TRBV9 | CASSVEQGGEKLFF
TRBV10-3 | CAISPGTGVTGELFF
TRBV5-1 | CASSREGGNTGELFF
TRBV27 | CASSLSPGLGPRIPSNEQFF
TRBV4-2 | CASSPLPGSGTEAFF
TRBV2 | CASREGRDEKLFF
TRBV7-9 | CASSSGTGDTEAFF
TRBV9 | CASSPNRGGTEAFF
TRBV9 | CASRERALSYNEQFF
TRBV28 | CAGGTSGPSAYNEQFF